This entry concerns a single T cell receptor beta chain. The antigen is undetermined. Cells were stimulated with CMV-infected fibroblast lysates at roughly 9.1 ug/mL. CD40L-negative CD69-negative CD45RO-high memory CD4+ T cells were sorted as populations depleted of antigen-responding cells. Donors had CD4+ T cell counts above 400 cells/uL and were CMV-seropositive. Germline values: CDR1 LGHNA, CDR2 YSLEER. V lost 1 base and J lost 4; bases outside the gene matches: 5. This CDR3 spans 16 amino acids. The data were obtained in a study of persistence of HIV-infected CD4 T cells. The libraries were made with immunoSEQ version 4 in survey mode. Genomic DNA was diluted to 10 ng/uL, up to 1 ug per sample. Assay: immunoSEQ multiplex PCR; the TCRdb copy retains only in-frame clones and omits some. The table shows over 25,000 clones, with 80% to 90% occurring only once. General study results and limits: Antigen-responding cells were enriched for degenerate expanded CDR3beta sequences.

This receptor was identified in an adult man with HIV who was CMV-seropositive. The chain recombines TRBV4-3 with TRBJ2-5; 11 bases map to TRBD1. The material was CD4+ T cells sorted from PBMCs after roughly 18-hour stimulation, obtained from a patient who received antiretroviral therapy. As DNA, the CDR3 is TGCGCCAGCAGCCAAGGGGGACAGGGGGGGCGAGAGACCCAGTACTTC. This sequence encodes CASSQGGQGGRETQYF.